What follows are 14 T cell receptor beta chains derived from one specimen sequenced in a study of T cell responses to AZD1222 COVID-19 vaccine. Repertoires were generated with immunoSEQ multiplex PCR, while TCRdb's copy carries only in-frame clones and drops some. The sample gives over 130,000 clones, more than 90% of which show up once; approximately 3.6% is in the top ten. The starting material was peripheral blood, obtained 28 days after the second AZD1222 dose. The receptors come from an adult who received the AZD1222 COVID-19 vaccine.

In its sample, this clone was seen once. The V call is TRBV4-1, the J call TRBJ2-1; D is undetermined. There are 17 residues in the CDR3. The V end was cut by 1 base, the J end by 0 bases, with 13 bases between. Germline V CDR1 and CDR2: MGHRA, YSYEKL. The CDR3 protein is CASSQGPLHGSYNEQFF. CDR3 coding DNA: TGCGCCAGCAGCCAAGGACCCTTACACGGCTCCTACAATGAGCAGTTCTTC.

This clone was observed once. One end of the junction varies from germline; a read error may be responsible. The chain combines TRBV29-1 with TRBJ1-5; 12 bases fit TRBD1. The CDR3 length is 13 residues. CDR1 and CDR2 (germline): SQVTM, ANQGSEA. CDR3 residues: CGTGGNRNQPQHF. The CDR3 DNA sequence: TGTGGGACAGGGGGCAACAGGAATCAACCCCAGCATTTT.

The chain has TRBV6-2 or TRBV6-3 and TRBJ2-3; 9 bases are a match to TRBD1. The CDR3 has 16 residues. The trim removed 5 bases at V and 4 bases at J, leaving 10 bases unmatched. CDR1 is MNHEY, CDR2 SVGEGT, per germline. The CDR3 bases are TGTGCCAGCAGTCGGCCGGGACAGGGATCGGCAGATACGCAGTATTTT. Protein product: CASSRPGQGSADTQYF.

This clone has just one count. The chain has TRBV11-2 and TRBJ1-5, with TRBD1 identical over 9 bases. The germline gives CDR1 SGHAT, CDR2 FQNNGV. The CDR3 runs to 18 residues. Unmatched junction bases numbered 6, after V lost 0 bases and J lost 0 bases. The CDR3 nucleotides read TGTGCCAGCAGCTTAGAGGGCCCGGGACAGGGTAGCAATCAGCCCCAGCATTTT. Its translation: CASSLEGPGQGSNQPQHF.

CDR3 sequence: CASSEVWGWDDNTEAFF. The CDR3 nucleotides are TGCGCCAGCAGTGAAGTATGGGGTTGGGACGACAACACTGAAGCTTTCTTT. The V and J genes are TRBV10-2 and TRBJ1-1; D perhaps matches TRBD1 (5 bases). This CDR3 has 17 amino acids. Germline CDR1 and CDR2: WSHSY and SAAADI. Between the trimmed V and J ends, which lost 3 bases and 2 bases, there was a span of 19 bases.

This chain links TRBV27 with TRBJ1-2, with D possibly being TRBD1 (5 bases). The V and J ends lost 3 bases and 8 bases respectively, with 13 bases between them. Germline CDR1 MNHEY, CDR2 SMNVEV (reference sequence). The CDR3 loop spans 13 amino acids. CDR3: CASSLGRTWGYTF. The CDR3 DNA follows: TGTGCCAGCAGTTTGGGACGAACGTGGGGCTACACCTTC.

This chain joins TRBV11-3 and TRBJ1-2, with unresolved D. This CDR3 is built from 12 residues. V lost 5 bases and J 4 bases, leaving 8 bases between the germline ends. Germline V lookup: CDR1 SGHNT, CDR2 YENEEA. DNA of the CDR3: TGTGCCAGCAGCGCTCTCGGCTATGGCTACACCTTC. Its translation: CASSALGYGYTF.

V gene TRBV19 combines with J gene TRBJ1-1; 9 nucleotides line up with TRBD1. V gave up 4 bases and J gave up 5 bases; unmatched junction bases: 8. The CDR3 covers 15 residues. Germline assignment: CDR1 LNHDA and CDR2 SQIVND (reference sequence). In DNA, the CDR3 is TGTGCCAGTAGTACGCGCCGGGACAGGGTGACTGAAGCTTTCTTT. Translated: CASSTRRDRVTEAFF. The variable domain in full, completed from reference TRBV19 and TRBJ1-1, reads DGGITQSPKYLFRKEGQNVTLSCEQNLNHDAMYWYRQDPGQGLRLIYYSQIVNDFQKGDIAEGYSVSREKKESFPLTVTSAQKNPTAFYLCASSTRRDRVTEAFFGQGTRLTVV.

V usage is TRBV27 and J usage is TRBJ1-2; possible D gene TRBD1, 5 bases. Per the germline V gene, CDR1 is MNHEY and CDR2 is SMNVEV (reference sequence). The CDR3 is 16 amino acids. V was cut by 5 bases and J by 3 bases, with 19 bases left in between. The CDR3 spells CASSQTRGAGDYGYTF. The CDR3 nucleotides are TGTGCCAGCAGTCAAACACGAGGGGCCGGTGACTATGGCTACACCTTC.

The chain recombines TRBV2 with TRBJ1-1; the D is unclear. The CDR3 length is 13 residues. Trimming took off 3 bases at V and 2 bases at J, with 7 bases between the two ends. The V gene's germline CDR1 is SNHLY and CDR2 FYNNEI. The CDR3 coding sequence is TGTGCCAGCAGTGACGAGGGAAACACTGAAGCTTTCTTT. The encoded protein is CASSDEGNTEAFF.

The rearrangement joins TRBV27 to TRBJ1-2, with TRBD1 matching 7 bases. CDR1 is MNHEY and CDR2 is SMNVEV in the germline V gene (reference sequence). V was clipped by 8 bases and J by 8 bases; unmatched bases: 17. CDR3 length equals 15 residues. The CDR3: CASADPKDRSKGYTF. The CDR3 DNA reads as TGTGCCAGCGCTGATCCGAAGGACAGGTCGAAGGGCTACACCTTC.

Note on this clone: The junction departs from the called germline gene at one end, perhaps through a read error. The CDR3 DNA sequence: TGTGCGAGCAGCCAAGATCTAGGTAGCGGGAGGGCCGAAACGCCATCCGAGCAGTACTTC. Protein product: CASSQDLGSGRAETPSEQYF. The chain combines TRBV3-1 (or the pseudogene TRBV3-2) with TRBJ2-7; 11 nucleotides agree with TRBD2. Looked up from germline, CDR1 is LGHDT and CDR2 is YNNKEL (reference sequence). The CDR3 has 20 amino acids.

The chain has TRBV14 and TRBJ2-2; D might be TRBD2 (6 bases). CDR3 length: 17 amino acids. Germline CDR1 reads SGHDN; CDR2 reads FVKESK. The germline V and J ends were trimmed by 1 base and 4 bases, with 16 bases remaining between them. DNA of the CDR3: TGTGCCAGCAGCCAAGGGGTAGGAGGGAGCTCCACCGGGGAGCTGTTTTTT. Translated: CASSQGVGGSSTGELFF.

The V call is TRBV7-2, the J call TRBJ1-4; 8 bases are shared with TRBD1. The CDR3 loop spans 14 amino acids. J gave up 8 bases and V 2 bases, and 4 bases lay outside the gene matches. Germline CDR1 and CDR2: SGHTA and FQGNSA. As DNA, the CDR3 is TGTGCCAGCAGCTTACGGACAGGGTGGGAAAAACTGTTTTTT. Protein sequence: CASSLRTGWEKLFF.